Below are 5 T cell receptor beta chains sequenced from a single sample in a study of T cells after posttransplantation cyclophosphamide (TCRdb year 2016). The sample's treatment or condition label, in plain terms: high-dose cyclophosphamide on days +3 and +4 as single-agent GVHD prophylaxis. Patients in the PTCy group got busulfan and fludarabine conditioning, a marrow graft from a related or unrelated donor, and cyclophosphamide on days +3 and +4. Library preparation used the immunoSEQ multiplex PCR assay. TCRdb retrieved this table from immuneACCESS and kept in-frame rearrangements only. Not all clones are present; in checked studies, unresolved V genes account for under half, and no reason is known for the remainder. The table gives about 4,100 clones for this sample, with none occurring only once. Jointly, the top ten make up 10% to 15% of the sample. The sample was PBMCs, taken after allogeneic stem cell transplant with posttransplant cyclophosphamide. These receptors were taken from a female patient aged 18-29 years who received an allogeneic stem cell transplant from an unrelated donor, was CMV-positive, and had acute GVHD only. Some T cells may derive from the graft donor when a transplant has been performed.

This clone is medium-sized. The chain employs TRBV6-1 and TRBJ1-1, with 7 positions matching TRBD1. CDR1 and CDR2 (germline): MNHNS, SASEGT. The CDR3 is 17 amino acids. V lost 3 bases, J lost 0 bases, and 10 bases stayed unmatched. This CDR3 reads CASSEGTVRTLNTEAFF. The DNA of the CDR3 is TGTGCCAGCAGTGAGGGGACAGTAAGAACCTTGAACACTGAAGCTTTCTTT.

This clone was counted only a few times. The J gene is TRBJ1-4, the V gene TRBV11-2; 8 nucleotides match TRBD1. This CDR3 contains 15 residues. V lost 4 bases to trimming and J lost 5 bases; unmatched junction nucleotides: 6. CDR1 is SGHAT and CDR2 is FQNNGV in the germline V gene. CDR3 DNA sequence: TGTGCCAGCAGCTCCCCTGGGACAGGCAATGAAAAACTGTTTTTT. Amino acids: CASSSPGTGNEKLFF. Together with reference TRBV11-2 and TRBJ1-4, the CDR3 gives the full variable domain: EAGVAQSPRYKIIEKRQSVAFWCNPISGHATLYWYQQILGQGPKLLIQFQNNGVVDDSQLPKDRFSAERLKGVDSTLKIQPAKLEDSAVYLCASSSPGTGNEKLFFGSGTQLSVL.

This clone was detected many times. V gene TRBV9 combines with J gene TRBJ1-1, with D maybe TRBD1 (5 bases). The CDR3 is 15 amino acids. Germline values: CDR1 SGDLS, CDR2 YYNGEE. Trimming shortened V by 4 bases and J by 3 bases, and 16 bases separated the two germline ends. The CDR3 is CASSYRGEKDTEAFF. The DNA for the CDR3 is TGTGCCAGCAGCTACCGGGGGGAGAAGGACACTGAAGCTTTCTTT.

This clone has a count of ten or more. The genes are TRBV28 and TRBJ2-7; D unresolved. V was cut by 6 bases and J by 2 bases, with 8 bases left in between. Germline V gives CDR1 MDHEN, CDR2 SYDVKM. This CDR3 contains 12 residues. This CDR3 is CASSPIAYEQYF. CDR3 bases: TGTGCCAGCAGCCCTATTGCCTACGAGCAGTACTTC.

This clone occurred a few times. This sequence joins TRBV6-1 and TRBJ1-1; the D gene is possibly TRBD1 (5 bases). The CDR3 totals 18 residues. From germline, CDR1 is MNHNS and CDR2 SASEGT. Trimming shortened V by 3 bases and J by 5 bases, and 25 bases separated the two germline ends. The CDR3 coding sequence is TGTGCCAGCAGTGAGTATTGGGGACCGGTTTTGGCGGGGACTGAAGCTTTCTTT. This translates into CASSEYWGPVLAGTEAFF.